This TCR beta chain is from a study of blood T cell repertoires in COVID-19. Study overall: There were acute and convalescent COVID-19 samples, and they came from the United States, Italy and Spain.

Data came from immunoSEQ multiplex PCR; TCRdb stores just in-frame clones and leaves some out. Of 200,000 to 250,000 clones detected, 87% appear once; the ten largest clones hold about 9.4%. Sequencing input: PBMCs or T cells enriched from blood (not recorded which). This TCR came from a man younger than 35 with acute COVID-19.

CDR3 DNA: TGTGCCAGCAGTCCGATTAGCGGGAGCTACGAGCAGTACTTC. Its protein product is CASSPISGSYEQYF. The chain is built from TRBV28 and TRBJ2-7, with 9 bases that match TRBD2. V was pared by 5 bases and J by 3 bases, with 5 bases of the junction left unmatched. CDR3 length equals 14 residues. Per the germline V gene, CDR1 is MDHEN and CDR2 is SYDVKM.